Sequencing of this TCR beta chain was carried out in a study of T-cell reconstitution after alpha-beta-depleted transplantation in children. CDR3 size: 12 residues. V shed 1 base and J shed 8 bases, with 8 bases lying between them. Germline values: CDR1 DFQATT, CDR2 SNEGSKA (reference sequence). Unique molecular identifiers were used in preparing the TCRbeta library. TCRdb processed the PCR reads anew with MiXCR; each CDR3 protein has one entry. The sample has over 400,000 distinct CDR3 sequences, approximately 13% seen once. The clonotype originates from a human donor who donated a stem cell graft to a child with combined immunodeficiency. The genes are TRBV20-1 and TRBJ1-4, with D unclear. Sequencing used PBMCs from the stem cell graft donor, obtained from the stem cell graft. The CDR3 is CSARVLREKLFF. DNA of the CDR3: TGCAGTGCTAGAGTCCTGAGGGAAAAACTGTTTTTT.